This T cell receptor beta chain was identified during a study of cytomegalovirus exposure and HLA in healthy donors. In the study overall: The approximately 710 first-cohort repertoires and the approximately 110 validation repertoires shared the same platform, a later analysis reported.

Overall study results and limits: In a later analysis, first-cohort TCR clusters were found to tend to co-occur in the 130 or so validation repertoires.

Some clones are missing from TCRdb's copy, which holds only in-frame ones; the method was immunoSEQ multiplex PCR. The table records about 240,000 clones, around nine tenths of them present only once. Remarks on this clone: What it binds is not known.

Germline CDR1 reads MDHEN; CDR2 reads SYDVKM. V gave up 8 bases and J gave up 7 bases; unmatched junction bases: 10. The CDR3 contains 15 residues. The TCR originated in a man between 18 and 35 years old in good health and CMV-seronegative. This chain uses TRBV28 with TRBJ1-6; 8 nucleotides line up with TRBD1. Sequencing was done on a sample of PBMCs. The DNA for the CDR3 is TGTGCCAGCGGGTTTGACAGGGGAACCAATTCACCCCTCCACTTT. Its translation: CASGFDRGTNSPLHF.